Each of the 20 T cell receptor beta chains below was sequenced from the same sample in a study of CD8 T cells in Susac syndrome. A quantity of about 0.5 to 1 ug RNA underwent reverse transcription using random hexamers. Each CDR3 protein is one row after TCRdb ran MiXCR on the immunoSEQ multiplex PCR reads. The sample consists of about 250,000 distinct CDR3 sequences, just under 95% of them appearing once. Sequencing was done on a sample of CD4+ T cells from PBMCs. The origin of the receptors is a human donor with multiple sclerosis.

Here the CDR3 DNA reads TGCAGTGCTAGGGACCACAGGGGGAACCGTCTTGGCTACACCTTC. This translates into CSARDHRGNRLGYTF. The V call is TRBV20-1, the J call TRBJ1-2; 8 positions agree with TRBD1. The germline V gene encodes CDR1 DFQATT and CDR2 SNEGSKA (reference sequence). The length of the CDR3 is 15 residues. V shed 3 bases, J shed 7 bases, and the junction held 13 bases outside the gene matches.

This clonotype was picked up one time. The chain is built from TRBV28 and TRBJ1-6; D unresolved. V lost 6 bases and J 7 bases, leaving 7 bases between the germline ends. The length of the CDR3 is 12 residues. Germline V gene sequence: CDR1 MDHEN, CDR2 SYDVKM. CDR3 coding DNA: TGTGCCAGCAGACTCCAGAATTCACCCCTCCACTTT. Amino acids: CASRLQNSPLHF.

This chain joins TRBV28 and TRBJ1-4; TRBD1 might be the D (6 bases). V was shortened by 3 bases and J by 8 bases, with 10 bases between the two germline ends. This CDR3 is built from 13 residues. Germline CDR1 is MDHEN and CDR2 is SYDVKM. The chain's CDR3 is CASSFSGGEKLFF. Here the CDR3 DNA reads TGTGCCAGCAGTTTCAGTGGGGGCGAAAAACTGTTTTTT.

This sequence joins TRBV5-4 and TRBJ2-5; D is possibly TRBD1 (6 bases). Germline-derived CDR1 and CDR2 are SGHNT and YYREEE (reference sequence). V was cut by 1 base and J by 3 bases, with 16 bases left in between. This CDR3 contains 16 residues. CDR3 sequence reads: CASSLLRQGKEETQYF. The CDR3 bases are TGTGCCAGCAGCTTGCTTCGGCAGGGGAAGGAAGAGACCCAGTACTTC.

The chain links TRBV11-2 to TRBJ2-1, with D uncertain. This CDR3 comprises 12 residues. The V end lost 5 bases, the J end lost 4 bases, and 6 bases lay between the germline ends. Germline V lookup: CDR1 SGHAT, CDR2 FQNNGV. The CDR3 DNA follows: TGTGCCAGCAGCCTCGAATACAATGAGCAGTTCTTC. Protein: CASSLEYNEQFF.

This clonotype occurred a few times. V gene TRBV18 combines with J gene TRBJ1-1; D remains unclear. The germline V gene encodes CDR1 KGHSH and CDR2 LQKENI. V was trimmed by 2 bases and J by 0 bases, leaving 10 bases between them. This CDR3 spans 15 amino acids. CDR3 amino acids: CASSPSLGMNTEAFF. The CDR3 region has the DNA TGTGCCAGCTCACCAAGCCTGGGGATGAACACTGAAGCTTTCTTT.

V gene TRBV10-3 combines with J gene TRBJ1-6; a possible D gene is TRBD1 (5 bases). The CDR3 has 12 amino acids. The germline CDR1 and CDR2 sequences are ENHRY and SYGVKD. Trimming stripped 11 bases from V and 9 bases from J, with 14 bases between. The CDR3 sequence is CAAGPVISPLHF. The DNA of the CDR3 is TGTGCCGCGGGACCGGTAATTTCACCCCTCCACTTT.

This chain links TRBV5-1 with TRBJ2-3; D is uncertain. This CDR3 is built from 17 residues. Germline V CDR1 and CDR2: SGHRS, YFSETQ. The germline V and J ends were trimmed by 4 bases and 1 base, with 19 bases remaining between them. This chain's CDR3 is CASSETSGGQGTDTQYF. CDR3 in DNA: TGCGCCAGCAGCGAAACCTCGGGCGGTCAAGGCACAGATACGCAGTATTTT. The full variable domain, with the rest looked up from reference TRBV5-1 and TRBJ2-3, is KAGVTQTPRYLIKTRGQQVTLSCSPISGHRSVSWYQQTPGQGLQFLFEYFSETQRNKGNFPGRFSGRQFSNSRSEMNVSTLELGDSALYLCASSETSGGQGTDTQYFGPGTRLTVL.

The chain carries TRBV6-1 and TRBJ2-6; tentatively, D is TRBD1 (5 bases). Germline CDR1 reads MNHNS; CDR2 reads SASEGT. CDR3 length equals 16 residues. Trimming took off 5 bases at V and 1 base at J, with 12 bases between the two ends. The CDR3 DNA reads TGTGCCAGCAGTCGGGCTGCAGGGTCTGGGGCCAACGTCCTGACTTTC. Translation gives CASSRAAGSGANVLTF.

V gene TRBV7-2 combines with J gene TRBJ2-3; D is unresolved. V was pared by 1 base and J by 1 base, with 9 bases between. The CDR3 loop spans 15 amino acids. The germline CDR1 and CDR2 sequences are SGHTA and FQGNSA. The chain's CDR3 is CASSLDPDGTDTQYF. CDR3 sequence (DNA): TGTGCCAGCAGCTTAGATCCAGATGGCACAGATACGCAGTATTTT.

For the CDR3, the DNA is TGTGCCAGCAGCCCCCTTGGACCAGGGGGCGCTGAGTACTTC. It translates to CASSPLGPGGAEYF. The chain employs TRBV25-1 and TRBJ2-4, with 8 bases that match TRBD1. V dropped 6 bases and J dropped 14; count of bases not matched to a gene: 15. The germline V gene encodes CDR1 MGHDK and CDR2 SYGVNS. This CDR3 comprises 14 residues.

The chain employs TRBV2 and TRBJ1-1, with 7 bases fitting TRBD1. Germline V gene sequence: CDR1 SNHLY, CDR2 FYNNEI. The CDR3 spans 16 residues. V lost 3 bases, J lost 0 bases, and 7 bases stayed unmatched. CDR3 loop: CASSDLGQSMNTEAFF. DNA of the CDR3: TGTGCCAGCAGTGATCTGGGACAGAGCATGAACACTGAAGCTTTCTTT.

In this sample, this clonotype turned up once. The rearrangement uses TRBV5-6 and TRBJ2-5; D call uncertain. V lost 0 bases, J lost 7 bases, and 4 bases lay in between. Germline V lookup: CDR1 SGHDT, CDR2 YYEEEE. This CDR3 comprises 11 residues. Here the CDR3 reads CASSLGPTQYF. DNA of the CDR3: TGTGCCAGCAGCTTGGGGCCGACCCAGTACTTC.

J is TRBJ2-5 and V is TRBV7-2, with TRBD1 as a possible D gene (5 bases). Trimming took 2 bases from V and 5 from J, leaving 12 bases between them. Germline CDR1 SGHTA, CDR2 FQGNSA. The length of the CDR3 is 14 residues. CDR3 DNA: TGTGCCAGCAGCTTATCAGGGTCTGTGGAGACCCAGTACTTC. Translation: CASSLSGSVETQYF.

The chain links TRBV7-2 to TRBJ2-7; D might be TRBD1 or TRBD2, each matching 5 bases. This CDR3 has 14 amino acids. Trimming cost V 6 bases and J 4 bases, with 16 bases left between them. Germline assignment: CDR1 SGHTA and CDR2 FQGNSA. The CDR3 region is CASRGPGRTYEQYF. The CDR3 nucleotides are TGTGCCAGCAGAGGCCCGGGACGGACATACGAGCAGTACTTC.

The CDR3 region has the DNA TGTGCCAGCAGCTTAGCGCCGGTTGTAGGTGAAAAACTGTTTTTT. It encodes CASSLAPVVGEKLFF. The genes are TRBV7-8 and TRBJ1-4; D uncertain. V was pared by 0 bases and J by 7 bases, with 12 bases between. Germline V gene data show CDR1 as SGHVS and CDR2 as FQNEAQ. This CDR3 spans 15 amino acids.

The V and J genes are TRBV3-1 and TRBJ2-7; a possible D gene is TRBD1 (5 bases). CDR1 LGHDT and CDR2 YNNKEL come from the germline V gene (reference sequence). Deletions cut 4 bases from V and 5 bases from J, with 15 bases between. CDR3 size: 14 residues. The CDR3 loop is CASSPTSGWDEQYF. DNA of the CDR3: TGTGCCAGCAGCCCGACGTCAGGGTGGGACGAGCAGTACTTC.

The CDR3 sequence: CASSQDLAGEVFF. Written as DNA, the CDR3 is TGTGCCAGCAGCCAAGACTTAGCGGGAGAGGTGTTCTTC. V is TRBV4-2 and J is TRBJ2-1, with 9 bases fitting TRBD2. CDR1 and CDR2 from the germline V gene are LGHNA and YNFKEQ. The CDR3 has 13 residues. V lost 0 bases and J lost 15; bases outside the gene matches: 6.

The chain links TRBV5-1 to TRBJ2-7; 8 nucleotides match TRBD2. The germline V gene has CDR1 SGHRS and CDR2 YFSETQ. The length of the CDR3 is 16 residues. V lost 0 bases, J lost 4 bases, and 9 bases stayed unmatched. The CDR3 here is CASSLEPGGPSYEQYF. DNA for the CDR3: TGCGCCAGCAGCTTGGAGCCGGGGGGGCCGTCTTACGAGCAGTACTTC.

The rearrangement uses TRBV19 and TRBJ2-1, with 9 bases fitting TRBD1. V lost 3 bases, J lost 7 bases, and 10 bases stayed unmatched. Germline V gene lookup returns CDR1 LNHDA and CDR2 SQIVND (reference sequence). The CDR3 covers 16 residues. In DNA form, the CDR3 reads TGTGCCAGTAGTATCTCCACAGGGGGCATGAATAATGAGCAGTTCTTC. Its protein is CASSISTGGMNNEQFF.